Below, one T cell receptor beta chain is given with its context. Produced via immunoSEQ multiplex PCR; TCRdb's table is partial and in-frame only. The sample contains tens of thousands of clones, around 86% of which appear only once. From germline, CDR1 is LGHNA and CDR2 YNFKEQ. The J segment lost 0 bases and the V segment lost 2 bases, leaving 3 bases of the junction unmatched. CDR3 length: 16 residues. This entry belongs to a study of T cell responses to AZD1222 COVID-19 vaccine. This chain uses TRBV4-2 with TRBJ2-1; 8 bases line up with TRBD2. Sequencing was performed on peripheral blood, taken on day 0 of AZD1222 vaccination. This TCR was recovered from an adult in good health. The CDR3 loop reads CASSQLSGSSYNEQFF. DNA for the CDR3: TGTGCCAGCAGCCAACTCAGCGGGAGCTCCTACAATGAGCAGTTCTTC.